These T cell receptor beta chains were read from a single sample in a study of T cell responses to AZD1222 COVID-19 vaccine. The table came from immunoSEQ multiplex PCR; TCRdb's copy has only in-frame clones and leaves some out. Of about 18,000 clones listed, approximately 89% are singletons. Sample: peripheral blood, taken 28 days after the second AZD1222 dose. Receptor source: an adult who received the AZD1222 COVID-19 vaccine. CDR3s include the opening cysteine and the closing phenylalanine or tryptophan. A D gene is named only where the DNA matches it firmly. Where a row states a size, it is once, few, many or the class of an expanded clone; other rows omit it.

j_gene: TRBJ2-1
d_gene: NA
v_gene: TRBV27
abundance: NA
CDR3nt: TGTGCCAGCAGTTTCGCCCCGAGGTTGTCCTACAATGAGCAGTTCTTC
CDR3aa: CASSFAPRLSYNEQFF

j_gene: TRBJ2-4
d_gene: NA
v_gene: TRBV14
abundance: few
CDR3nt: TGTGCCAGCAGCCAAGATAGTCGGTTAGCCAAAAACATTCAGTACTTC
CDR3aa: CASSQDSRLAKNIQYF

j_gene: TRBJ1-2
d_gene: NA
v_gene: TRBV19
abundance: NA
CDR3nt: TGTGCCAGTACCCTGAGGCACCGGTATGGCTACACCTTC
CDR3aa: CASTLRHRYGYTF

j_gene: TRBJ2-1
d_gene: TRBD1
v_gene: TRBV10-3
abundance: NA
CDR3nt: TGTGCCATCAGTGAGTGGACGGGACAGGGCTCCTACAATGAGCAGTTCTTC
CDR3aa: CAISEWTGQGSYNEQFF

j_gene: TRBJ2-3
d_gene: TRBD1
v_gene: TRBV5-4
abundance: NA
CDR3nt: TGTGCCAGCAGCACTCGACCGGGACAGGGTGGAGATACGCAGTATTTT
CDR3aa: CASSTRPGQGGDTQYF

j_gene: TRBJ2-7
d_gene: NA
v_gene: TRBV7-3
abundance: once
CDR3nt: TGTGCCAGCAGCCCCGGGCTACCAGGCCCCTACGAGCAGTACTTC
CDR3aa: CASSPGLPGPYEQYF

j_gene: TRBJ2-3
d_gene: TRBD2
v_gene: TRBV6-4
abundance: NA
CDR3nt: TGTGCCAGCAGTGACTCGGGTAGCGGGGGCGTCACAGATACGCAGTATTTT
CDR3aa: CASSDSGSGGVTDTQYF

j_gene: TRBJ1-3
d_gene: NA
v_gene: TRBV7-2
abundance: once
CDR3nt: TGTGCCAGCACCACACAGAGGGGGAACACCATATATTTT
CDR3aa: CASTTQRGNTIYF

j_gene: TRBJ1-2
d_gene: NA
v_gene: TRBV7-2
abundance: NA
CDR3nt: TGTGCCAGCACCTCCCCCGACGGAAACTATGGCTACACCTTC
CDR3aa: CASTSPDGNYGYTF

j_gene: TRBJ2-2
d_gene: TRBD1
v_gene: TRBV5-1
abundance: NA
CDR3nt: TGCGCCAGCAGCCCCGGACAGGCAACACCCGGGGAGCTGTTTTTT
CDR3aa: CASSPGQATPGELFF

j_gene: TRBJ2-1
d_gene: NA
v_gene: TRBV5-1
abundance: NA
CDR3nt: TGCGCCAGCAGCTTGGGGTATAGCTCCTACAATGAGCAGTTCTTC
CDR3aa: CASSLGYSSYNEQFF

j_gene: TRBJ2-3
d_gene: TRBD1
v_gene: TRBV7-9
abundance: NA
CDR3nt: TGTGCCAGCAGCTATACAGGGGGCACAGATACGCAGTATTTT
CDR3aa: CASSYTGGTDTQYF

j_gene: TRBJ2-1
d_gene: NA
v_gene: TRBV12-3/TRBV12-4
abundance: NA
CDR3nt: TGTGCCAGCAGCCCACGTCCTAGGGATGAGCAGTTCTTC
CDR3aa: CASSPRPRDEQFF

j_gene: TRBJ1-1
d_gene: TRBD1
v_gene: TRBV7-2
abundance: once
CDR3nt: TGTGCCAGCAGTACAGGGGTCCGCACTGAAGCTTTCTTT
CDR3aa: CASSTGVRTEAFF

j_gene: TRBJ2-2
d_gene: NA
v_gene: TRBV12-3/TRBV12-4
abundance: NA
CDR3nt: TGTGCCAGCAGATTCGTCACCGGGGAGCTGTTTTTT
CDR3aa: CASRFVTGELFF

j_gene: TRBJ1-1
d_gene: NA
v_gene: TRBV30
abundance: NA
CDR3nt: TGTGCCTGGAAGGAGTTCACTGAAGCTTTCTTT
CDR3aa: CAWKEFTEAFF

j_gene: TRBJ2-1
d_gene: NA
v_gene: TRBV5-1
abundance: NA
CDR3nt: TGCGCCAGCAAAGTTCTGAACAATGAGCAGTTCTTC
CDR3aa: CASKVLNNEQFF

j_gene: TRBJ2-1
d_gene: NA
v_gene: TRBV29-1
abundance: NA
CDR3nt: TGCAGCGTTGGCCGCAGGGGGGGGCAAGGGGACAATGAGCAGTTCTTC
CDR3aa: CSVGRRGGQGDNEQFF

j_gene: TRBJ2-6
d_gene: TRBD2
v_gene: TRBV7-3
abundance: NA
CDR3nt: TGTGCCAGCAGCCGAGCCCCTAGCGGGTCAAGCTCTGGGGCCAACGTCCTGACTTTC
CDR3aa: CASSRAPSGSSSGANVLTF

j_gene: TRBJ1-2
d_gene: TRBD1
v_gene: TRBV7-9
abundance: NA
CDR3nt: TGTGCCAGCAGCTTCGTCCAGGACAGGGTTTACTATGGCTACACCTTC
CDR3aa: CASSFVQDRVYYGYTF

j_gene: TRBJ2-3
d_gene: NA
v_gene: TRBV10-3
abundance: NA
CDR3nt: TGTGCCATCGCAGACGGGTCTAGCACAGATACGCAGTATTTT
CDR3aa: CAIADGSSTDTQYF

j_gene: TRBJ2-3
d_gene: TRBD2
v_gene: TRBV11-3
abundance: NA
CDR3nt: TGTGCCAGCAGCTTGGGCGGGGGGTCCACAGATACGCAGTATTTT
CDR3aa: CASSLGGGSTDTQYF

j_gene: TRBJ1-1
d_gene: TRBD1
v_gene: TRBV30
abundance: NA
CDR3nt: TGTGCCTGGAGGGAACAGGGGGCAGGCACTGAAGCTTTCTTT
CDR3aa: CAWREQGAGTEAFF

j_gene: TRBJ2-2
d_gene: TRBD1
v_gene: TRBV18
abundance: NA
CDR3nt: TGTGCCAGCTCATTCGACAGGGCTCGGACCGGGGAGCTGTTTTTT
CDR3aa: CASSFDRARTGELFF

j_gene: TRBJ1-3
d_gene: TRBD1
v_gene: TRBV29-1
abundance: NA
CDR3nt: TGCAGCGCACAGGGGTTCTCTGGAAACACCATATATTTT
CDR3aa: CSAQGFSGNTIYF

j_gene: TRBJ1-3
d_gene: NA
v_gene: TRBV12-3/TRBV12-4
abundance: NA
CDR3nt: TGTGCCAGCAGGCAGGGTTACGGAAACACCATATATTTT
CDR3aa: CASRQGYGNTIYF

j_gene: TRBJ2-1
d_gene: TRBD2
v_gene: TRBV9
abundance: NA
CDR3nt: TGTGCCAGCAGCGGGGGACTAGCGGCGTACAATGAGCAGTTCTTC
CDR3aa: CASSGGLAAYNEQFF

j_gene: TRBJ1-3
d_gene: NA
v_gene: TRBV10-3
abundance: NA
CDR3nt: TGTGCCATCAGTGACTCCGGACAGACAAACACCATATATTTT
CDR3aa: CAISDSGQTNTIYF

j_gene: TRBJ2-3
d_gene: NA
v_gene: TRBV10-3
abundance: NA
CDR3nt: TGTGCCATCAGTGAGGAAACCTACCTCTGGCGGAGCACAGATACGCAGTATTTT
CDR3aa: CAISEETYLWRSTDTQYF